This TCR beta chain was identified in a study of blood T cell repertoires in COVID-19. The overall study: Spain, Italy and the United States supplied samples that represented acute and convalescent COVID-19. PBMCs, B-cell-depleted T cells, or T cells provided the cDNA or gDNA that made up the material.

Study processing details: Reference gene primer amplification gave nucleated cell count estimates. Assay used: immunoSEQ multiplex PCR; TCRdb lists only in-frame clones, some missing. That table furnishes V, J and clone size, whereas the DNA furnished D and trimming. The table has more than 200,000 clones, 65% to 90% seen once. This CDR3 comprises 12 residues. The trim removed 10 bases at V and 7 bases at J, leaving 9 bases unmatched. Germline V lookup: CDR1 MGHDK, CDR2 SYGVNS. This chain links TRBV25-1 with TRBJ1-2, with 7 positions matching TRBD1. The specimen was peripheral blood. The receptor was derived from a woman between 40 and 50 years old who had recovered from COVID-19. The CDR3 region has the DNA TGTGCCACCAGCAGGGGGGTGACTGGCTACACCTTC. Translated, it gives CATSRGVTGYTF.